This is a list of T cell receptor beta chains from one sample in a study of T cells in Graves' hyperthyroidism and ophthalmopathy. TCRdb used MiXCR to reprocess the multiplex PCR reads, holding one entry per CDR3 protein. The table has fewer than 400,000 distinct CDR3 sequences, just under 25% seen once. The sequencing sample was made of blood. The receptors were gathered from a man aged 45-65 years with Graves' hyperthyroidism. The CDR3 runs from the conserved cysteine through the conserved F or W. The D gene is left open where the match is weak. Not all rows give a size; the values are once, few, many and, for expanded clones, a class.

V: TRBV20-1; J: TRBJ2-2; D: TRBD2; size: -; CDR3: CSARDETKAGSTGELFF; DNA: TGCAGTGCTAGAGATGAAACAAAAGCGGGAAGCACCGGGGAGCTGTTTTTT
V: TRBV12-3/TRBV12-4; J: TRBJ2-7; D: -; size: few; CDR3: CASSLTGTRGREQYF; DNA: TGTGCCAGCAGTTTAACCGGGACGAGGGGCCGCGAGCAGTACTTC
V: TRBV7-3; J: TRBJ2-1; D: -; size: many; CDR3: CASSLTAYNEQFF; DNA: TGTGCCAGCAGCCTGACTGCATACAATGAGCAGTTCTTC
V: TRBV12-3/TRBV12-4; J: TRBJ1-2; D: TRBD1; size: few; CDR3: CASSLEMGGTGRYGYTF; DNA: TGTGCCAGCAGTTTAGAGATGGGTGGGACAGGTCGCTATGGCTACACCTTC
V: TRBV6-2/TRBV6-3; J: TRBJ1-6; D: TRBD1; size: few; CDR3: CASRSGTGGNSPLHF; DNA: TGTGCCAGCAGGAGCGGGACAGGGGGTAATTCACCCCTCCACTTT
V: TRBV5-1; J: TRBJ2-1; D: TRBD1; size: few; CDR3: CASSFGTVNEQFF; DNA: TGCGCCAGCAGCTTTGGGACAGTCAATGAGCAGTTCTTC
V: TRBV4-1; J: TRBJ2-2; D: -; size: -; CDR3: CASSFQGRGTGELFF; DNA: TGCGCCAGCAGCTTCCAGGGACGGGGCACCGGGGAGCTGTTTTTT
V: TRBV24-1; J: TRBJ2-5; D: -; size: -; CDR3: CATSAPNQETQYF; DNA: TGTGCCACCAGTGCCCCGAACCAAGAGACCCAGTACTTC
V: TRBV6-1; J: TRBJ2-1; D: TRBD2; size: many; CDR3: CASSPLAGYIYEQFF; DNA: TGTGCCAGCAGCCCACTAGCGGGGTACATCTATGAGCAGTTCTTC
V: TRBV6-5; J: TRBJ2-3; D: -; size: -; CDR3: CASTYAESTDTQYF; DNA: TGTGCCAGCACTTACGCCGAGTCCACAGATACGCAGTATTTT
V: TRBV19; J: TRBJ2-6; D: -; size: -; CDR3: CASRGVRQASSGANVLTF; DNA: TGTGCCAGTAGAGGGGTGAGACAGGCAAGCTCTGGGGCCAACGTCCTGACTTTC
V: TRBV12-3/TRBV12-4; J: TRBJ1-2; D: -; size: many; CDR3: CASSLGHLHNYGYTF; DNA: TGTGCCAGCAGTTTGGGACACCTACATAACTATGGCTACACCTTC
V: TRBV11-2; J: TRBJ2-7; D: TRBD1; size: few; CDR3: CASSQGQSLYEQYF; DNA: TGTGCCAGCAGCCAGGGACAGAGTCTTTACGAGCAGTACTTC
V: TRBV19; J: TRBJ2-1; D: TRBD1; size: -; CDR3: CASSIQGGEQFF; DNA: TGTGCCAGTAGTATACAAGGGGGCGAGCAGTTCTTC
V: TRBV30; J: TRBJ1-1; D: -; size: few; CDR3: CAWSFGGRTEAFF; DNA: TGTGCCTGGAGTTTTGGGGGGAGGACTGAAGCTTTCTTT
V: TRBV11-2; J: TRBJ1-1; D: -; size: many; CDR3: CASSLGGGNTEAFF; DNA: TGTGCCAGCAGCTTAGGAGGGGGGAACACTGAAGCTTTCTTT
V: TRBV20-1; J: TRBJ1-1; D: -; size: -; CDR3: CSARPPPASTEAFF; DNA: TGCAGTGCTAGACCTCCCCCGGCAAGCACTGAAGCTTTCTTT
V: TRBV7-6; J: TRBJ2-3; D: TRBD2; size: -; CDR3: CASSKSGASTDTQYF; DNA: TGTGCCAGCAGCAAGAGCGGGGCAAGCACAGATACGCAGTATTTT
V: TRBV30; J: TRBJ1-5; D: -; size: few; CDR3: CAWSVHSNQPQHF; DNA: TGTGCCTGGAGTGTACATAGCAATCAGCCCCAGCATTTT
V: TRBV6-1; J: TRBJ2-1; D: TRBD1; size: few; CDR3: CASSSPRDSDYNEQFF; DNA: TGTGCCAGCAGTTCTCCCCGGGACAGCGATTACAATGAGCAGTTCTTC
V: TRBV7-6; J: TRBJ2-2; D: -; size: -; CDR3: CASSLNLGGPVPGELFF; DNA: TGTGCCAGCAGCCTTAATTTGGGGGGTCCCGTGCCCGGGGAGCTGTTTTTT
V: TRBV10-3; J: TRBJ2-1; D: -; size: few; CDR3: CAISGASEYNEQFF; DNA: TGTGCCATCAGTGGGGCTAGCGAGTACAATGAGCAGTTCTTC
V: TRBV12-3/TRBV12-4; J: TRBJ2-1; D: -; size: -; CDR3: CASSFGIRVASEQFF; DNA: TGTGCCAGCAGTTTTGGGATTAGGGTTGCAAGTGAGCAGTTCTTC
V: TRBV4-1; J: TRBJ1-4; D: -; size: few; CDR3: CASSQVGRGGEKLFF; DNA: TGCGCCAGCAGCCAAGTCGGCAGGGGTGGCGAAAAACTGTTTTTT
V: TRBV12-5; J: TRBJ2-2; D: TRBD1; size: -; CDR3: CASGSPTGVNTGELFF; DNA: TGTGCTAGTGGTTCCCCGACAGGGGTTAACACCGGGGAGCTGTTTTTT
V: TRBV5-1; J: TRBJ2-3; D: -; size: few; CDR3: CASSSNQRDTQYF; DNA: TGCGCCAGCAGCTCGAACCAACGAGATACGCAGTATTTT
V: TRBV25-1; J: TRBJ2-3; D: -; size: -; CDR3: CASSEGFSTQYF; DNA: TGTGCCAGCAGTGAGGGCTTTTCAACGCAGTATTTT
V: TRBV15; J: TRBJ2-3; D: -; size: few; CDR3: CATSSYNTQYF; DNA: TGTGCCACCAGTAGTTATAATACGCAGTATTTT
V: TRBV11-2; J: TRBJ2-7; D: -; size: few; CDR3: CASSLTSEQYF; DNA: TGTGCCAGCAGCTTAACGAGCGAGCAGTACTTC
V: TRBV6-1; J: TRBJ1-6; D: TRBD1; size: few; CDR3: CASRDDRVSLHF; DNA: TGTGCCAGCAGGGATGACAGGGTGTCCCTCCACTTT
V: TRBV6-1; J: TRBJ1-1; D: -; size: -; CDR3: CASSATGSSATEAFF; DNA: TGTGCCAGCAGTGCCACAGGGTCTAGTGCGACTGAAGCTTTCTTT
V: TRBV20-1; J: TRBJ2-1; D: -; size: few; CDR3: CSARDVLAKNEQFF; DNA: TGCAGTGCTAGAGATGTTCTAGCTAAGAATGAGCAGTTCTTC
V: TRBV5-8; J: TRBJ1-1; D: -; size: -; CDR3: CASSFRGPTVAFF; DNA: TGTGCCAGCAGCTTCAGGGGCCCGACGGTAGCTTTCTTT
V: TRBV27; J: TRBJ2-1; D: TRBD2; size: few; CDR3: CASSSGTSGSLGNEQFF; DNA: TGTGCCAGCAGTTCCGGGACTAGCGGGAGTTTAGGCAATGAGCAGTTCTTC
V: TRBV2; J: TRBJ2-5; D: -; size: many; CDR3: CASTRDLETQYF; DNA: TGTGCCAGCACCAGGGACCTGGAGACCCAGTACTTC
V: TRBV9; J: TRBJ2-2; D: -; size: -; CDR3: CASSVGTTAGELFF; DNA: TGTGCCAGCAGCGTAGGGACGACCGCCGGGGAGCTGTTTTTT
V: TRBV11-3; J: TRBJ2-1; D: TRBD2; size: few; CDR3: CASRGEGLAYNEQFF; DNA: TGTGCCAGCAGGGGGGAGGGGCTAGCCTACAATGAGCAGTTCTTC
V: TRBV10-3; J: TRBJ2-1; D: TRBD1; size: -; CDR3: CALQQGLNNEQFF; DNA: TGTGCCTTACAACAGGGGCTCAACAATGAGCAGTTCTTC
V: TRBV11-2; J: TRBJ2-3; D: TRBD2; size: few; CDR3: CASSFGTSSVPDTQYF; DNA: TGTGCCAGCAGCTTCGGGACTAGCTCGGTTCCAGATACGCAGTATTTT
V: TRBV2; J: TRBJ2-3; D: -; size: many; CDR3: CASRPWVGPDTQYF; DNA: TGTGCCAGCAGGCCCTGGGTGGGGCCAGATACGCAGTATTTT
V: TRBV30; J: TRBJ1-1; D: -; size: few; CDR3: CAWSVPRGQAFF; DNA: TGTGCCTGGAGTGTCCCCAGGGGCCAAGCTTTCTTT